This T cell receptor beta chain was observed in a study of PD-L1 blockade in urothelial cancer (dated by TCRdb to about 2017). Concerning the study at large: All patients started therapy around 2014 and received atezolizumab 1,200 mg intravenously every 3 weeks. Durable clinical benefit was defined as a progression-free survival longer than 6 months, and TCR features were additionally tested against progression-free survival and overall survival. Whole exome sequencing and RNA sequencing of pretreatment tumors were performed alongside TCR sequencing in the same patients. Pretreatment blood TCR-seq was available for 27 to 30 patients, at least one posttreatment blood collection was obtained for around 25 patients, and tumor TCR-seq was available for around 25 patients. An ECOG performance status of 0 or 1 was recorded for the patients, and 0 to 3 prior chemotherapy regimens had been received by the patients. Pretreatment tumor samples and matched peripheral blood, collected serially before and after atezolizumab treatment, underwent TCR sequencing. Blood samples were analyzed at two time points: 3 weeks after treatment start (second dose) and 6 weeks after treatment start. About 90% of the roughly 30 patients were identified as males with urothelial cancer of bladder origin, and a prior smoking history was reported by 18 of 29 patients. About 10 patients reached durable clinical benefit, while 20 or so patients did not. An exploratory multi-omic analysis was conducted of the somatic, immune and clinical correlates of response to PD-L1 blockade with atezolizumab in urothelial cancer. A median of roughly 140,000 T cells and tens of thousands of unique TCRs was obtained from blood samples, and a median clonality of approximately 0.08 was observed. Overall study outcomes, separate from this receptor: Small sample size (n of about 30) and many exploratory analyses mean the results are intended to be hypothesis-generating. Greater expansion of tumor-associated TCR clones in peripheral blood 3 weeks after the start of treatment was observed in patients with durable benefit (n ≈ 22, p = 0.022). Improved progression-free and overall survival was found to be associated with pretreatment peripheral blood TCR clonality below the median.

Synthetic TCR analog templates were spiked into each PCR so that absolute template abundance could be estimated from read counts. Using the immunoSEQ assay, TCRbeta CDR3 regions were amplified from genomic DNA with bias-controlled V and J gene primers. Sequencing of rearranged TCRbeta segments was performed at approximately 20X coverage. The source study handled its data this way. Clustering was used to correct sequencing errors, and CDR3s were annotated against IMGT to assign V, D and J genes. Downstream analyses used only productive TCRbeta rearrangements, leaving out any out-of-frame or stop-codon sequences. Clonality was computed as one minus Shannon entropy normalized by the log of the number of unique productive sequences. Fisher's exact test with Benjamini-Hochberg correction, at a threshold of adjusted p below 0.01, was used to find clones that differed between time points or between blood and tumor. In TCRdb, the immuneACCESS table is reduced to in-frame sequences with V and J assigned. These tables do not hold every clone; where another copy was compared, an unresolved V gene accounts for under half, and the others remain unexplained. The V and J calls and the clone size are those of that table, but D and trimming were determined from the DNA. In all, the sample holds 80,000 to 95,000 clones, and roughly 80% of those were seen once. Of the sample, 8.4% falls within the top ten clones.

This clone has only a few counts. The specificity of this receptor is unknown. It has no much larger one-base neighbor in the sample; base qualities were not kept. The label giving this sample's time point can be read as: peripheral blood 6 weeks after treatment start. The cohort included 25 to 30 patients with locally advanced or metastatic urothelial carcinoma who were treated at Memorial Sloan Kettering on a trial protocol. Peripheral blood mononuclear cells were collected pretreatment and during treatment, with between 1 and 8 total time points per patient. The Qiagen DNeasy Blood extraction kit was used to purify genomic DNA from total PBMCs and tumor samples. PBMCs were collected pretreatment and during treatment, and were isolated and stored as previously described. From the germline V gene (reference sequence), CDR1 is SEHNR and CDR2 is FQNEAQ. Trimming removed 5 bases from V and 4 bases from J; the gene matches leave 8 bases unexplained. Its CDR3 holds 15 amino acids, cysteine through phenylalanine. Here the CDR3 DNA is all that survives: 45 bases in frame from base 1.

The sequences come from PBMCs, collected around atezolizumab (anti-PD-L1) treatment. The V gene is TRBV7-9 and the J gene is TRBJ1-2, and TRBD1 matches 9 of the central bases. The receptor was derived from a man between 65 and 79 years old with urothelial cancer. The CDR3 corresponds to CASSAGTGTVYGYTF. DNA sequence: TGTGCCAGCAGCGCGGGGACAGGGACTGTCTATGGCTACACCTTC.